This T cell receptor beta chain derives from a study of T-cell memory formation after mild COVID-19. Each CDR3 protein gets one entry after TCRdb re-called the 5' RACE reads with MiXCR. Here the sample spans 350,000 to 450,000 distinct CDR3 sequences, 20% to 30% being singletons. Germline CDR1 is SGHDT and CDR2 is YYEEEE. This CDR3 region has 14 residues. V was clipped by 4 bases and J by 7 bases; unmatched bases: 10. The sample was PBMCs or a T cell subset sorted from them (not recorded which). The TCR was taken from an adult woman who had mild COVID-19 (a few samples of this study predate the infection). Cell type and time point are not known. The chain recombines TRBV5-6 with TRBJ2-5; 7 bases agree with TRBD1. For the CDR3, the DNA is TGTGCCAGCAGCCCCGGGACAGCTCCAGGGACCCAGTACTTC. As protein: CASSPGTAPGTQYF. Complete variable domain (other parts from reference TRBV5-6 and TRBJ2-5): DAGVTQSPTHLIKTRGQQVTLRCSPKSGHDTVSWYQQALGQGPQFIFQYYEEEERQRGNFPDRFSGHQFPNYSSELNVNALLLGDSALYLCASSPGTAPGTQYFGPGTRLLVL.